This T cell receptor beta chain was retrieved from a study of chemoradiotherapy in HPV16-positive cancers. V was shortened by 3 bases and J by 5 bases, with 13 bases between the two germline ends. This CDR3 has 14 amino acids. Germline V gives CDR1 MNHEY, CDR2 SVGAGI. Overall study results and limits: Non-HPV-specific T cells did not expand in tumors during treatment, whereas candidate HPV-specific clones and E7-related motifs did.

Notes on this clone: What it binds is unknown.

Sequencing was performed with immunoSEQ multiplex PCR; in TCRdb, only in-frame clones are kept and a portion is missing. The data hold around 24,000 clones, with about 90% observed a single time. The rearrangement links TRBV6-5 to TRBJ2-5, with D hard to call. The sample here was blood, taken from a patient who underwent chemoradiotherapy. The origin of this receptor is a human donor with HPV-associated anogenital cancer. In DNA form, the CDR3 reads TGTGCCAGCAGTTATAGCTGGATTTCGGAGACCCAGTACTTC. Translated: CASSYSWISETQYF.